Listed below are T cell receptor beta chains from one sample, sequenced in a study of blood T cell repertoires in COVID-19. Libraries were prepared by immunoSEQ multiplex PCR; TCRdb keeps only in-frame clonotypes and omits some of them. Of around 250,000 clones listed, 88% were seen once; the top ten hold 0.95% to 1.5%. Sequencing input: PBMCs or T cells enriched from blood (not recorded which). The receptors come from a woman between 40 and 55 years old with acute COVID-19. The CDR3 runs from the conserved cysteine through the conserved F or W. The D gene is left open where the match is weak. Some rows mark clone size as missing; the rest say once, few, many or name a class of expanded clone.

v_gene,abundance,d_gene,j_gene,CDR3nt,CDR3aa
TRBV18,NA,TRBD2,TRBJ2-7,TGTGCCAGCTCACCCTTAGCGGGAGGACCTATCCAATACGAGCAGTACTTC,CASSPLAGGPIQYEQYF
TRBV14,NA,NA,TRBJ2-1,TGTGCCAGCAGTCCTAGACAGGATGAGCAGTTCTTC,CASSPRQDEQFF
TRBV19,NA,TRBD1,TRBJ2-1,TGTGCCAGTAGTATGGACAGGGGCGATGAGCAGTTCTTC,CASSMDRGDEQFF
TRBV5-1,NA,TRBD2,TRBJ2-3,TGCGCCAGCAGGACTAGCGGGAGTAGCACAGATACGCAGTATTTT,CASRTSGSSTDTQYF
TRBV24-1,NA,NA,TRBJ2-1,TGTGCCACCAGTGACGATTCCGCGGACAGTCCGCAGGATGAGCAGTTCTTC,CATSDDSADSPQDEQFF
TRBV5-1,NA,TRBD1,TRBJ1-2,TGCGCCAGCAGCATACAGGGGTTACATGGCTACACCTTC,CASSIQGLHGYTF
TRBV7-9,NA,NA,TRBJ1-5,TGTGCCAGCAGCACCGCAGGGTTCGGGCAGCCCCAGCATTTT,CASSTAGFGQPQHF
TRBV9,NA,NA,TRBJ1-1,TGTGCCAGCAGCGCTTCAACAGGGTTGCTGAACACTGAAGCTTTCTTT,CASSASTGLLNTEAFF
TRBV19,few,NA,TRBJ1-4,TGTGCCAGTACCCCCAGAGGGAGTTACAATGAAAAACTGTTTTTT,CASTPRGSYNEKLFF
TRBV11-2,NA,NA,TRBJ1-3,TGTGCCAGCAGCCTCCGGACTGGCCCGCCTGGAAACACCATATATTTT,CASSLRTGPPGNTIYF